The 18 T cell receptor beta chains given below trace back to one sample, sequenced in a study of T-cell reconstitution after alpha-beta-depleted transplantation in children. Researchers prepared the TCRbeta library using unique molecular identifiers, the study reports. TCRdb redid the calling of the PCR reads with MiXCR, one entry per CDR3 protein. The sample records around 340,000 distinct CDR3 sequences, about 14% being singletons. The input for sequencing was PBMCs, taken from the stem cell graft. The receptors shown here come from a human donor who donated a stem cell graft to a child with Fanconi anemia.

This rearrangement joins TRBV28 to TRBJ2-5; the D gene is possibly TRBD1 (7 bases). CDR1 and CDR2 (germline): MDHEN, SYDVKM. V gave up 6 bases and J gave up 5 bases, with 16 bases separating them. The CDR3 sequence is 14 residues long. In nucleotides, the CDR3 is TGTGCCAGCAGCGGGACTCCAGGGGGGGAGACCCAGTACTTC. It specifies CASSGTPGGETQYF.

This clonotype was seen repeatedly, ten times or more. This chain connects TRBV5-5 to TRBJ1-2, with D tentatively TRBD1 (6 bases). Deletions cut 4 bases from V and 4 bases from J, with 17 bases between. Germline V CDR1 and CDR2: SGHKS, YYEKEE (reference sequence). The CDR3 is 15 residues long. The CDR3 protein is CASSLEGGFSYGYTF. The CDR3 nucleotides are TGTGCCAGCAGCCTGGAGGGGGGGTTCTCCTATGGCTACACCTTC.

This clonotype was picked up many times. The chain is built from TRBV20-1 and TRBJ1-1; D not resolved. The V gene lost 2 bases and the J gene lost 6 bases, with 22 bases spanning the gap. Germline assignment: CDR1 DFQATT and CDR2 SNEGSKA (reference sequence). The CDR3 contains 16 residues. CDR3 protein: CSARPSDIEHWSEAFF. CDR3 nucleotide sequence: TGCAGTGCTAGACCCTCTGACATCGAGCACTGGTCTGAAGCTTTCTTT.

V is TRBV7-8 and J is TRBJ1-4, with D perhaps TRBD1 (5 bases). Trimming pared 0 bases from V and 1 base from J, leaving 15 bases between. CDR1 is SGHVS and CDR2 is FQNEAQ in the germline V gene. The CDR3 spans 18 residues. The CDR3 loop reads CASSLARIGGGTNEKLFF. The CDR3 region has the DNA TGTGCCAGCAGCTTAGCCCGCATCGGTGGGGGAACTAATGAAAAACTGTTTTTT.

A note on this clonotype: In this CDR3 the conserved last residue, phenylalanine or tryptophan, is missing, so a read error is likely. The chain links TRBV12-3 or TRBV12-4 to TRBJ1-1; unclear D gene. This CDR3 has 13 residues. The V gene lost 5 bases and the J gene lost 1 base, with 8 bases spanning the gap. The CDR3 loop is CASSPNTNTEAFS. Here the CDR3 DNA reads TGTGCCAGCAGTCCTAACACGAACACTGAAGCTTTCTCT.

This clonotype was seen more than once but under ten times. J is TRBJ1-1 and V is TRBV20-1; TRBD1 aligns across 7 bases. The CDR3 runs to 13 residues. J was trimmed by 4 bases and V by 7 bases; bases with no gene match: 9. Germline V gene data show CDR1 as DFQATT and CDR2 as SNEGSKA (reference sequence). CDR3 amino acids: CSGAGHRGTEAFF. The CDR3 DNA reads TGCAGTGGAGCAGGCCACAGGGGCACTGAAGCTTTCTTT.

The chain joins TRBV12-3 or TRBV12-4 to TRBJ1-1; D call uncertain. V was cut by 2 bases and J by 4 bases, with 17 bases left in between. This CDR3 has 16 amino acids. The CDR3: CASSLSPPGEGTEAFF. CDR3 nucleotide sequence: TGTGCCAGCAGTTTAAGCCCTCCCGGAGAAGGCACTGAAGCTTTCTTT.

This clonotype showed up just a few times. This chain connects TRBV7-9 to TRBJ2-7; unclear D gene. The germline CDR1 and CDR2 sequences are SEHNR and FQNEAQ (reference sequence). V dropped 5 bases and J dropped 0 bases, with 8 bases sitting between them. CDR3 length: 13 amino acids. CDR3 DNA: TGTGCCAGCAGCCCTAGGAGCTCCTACGAGCAGTACGTC. This sequence encodes CASSPRSSYEQYV.

This clonotype has only a few counts. The genes are TRBV7-3 and TRBJ1-6; tentatively, D is TRBD1 (6 bases). The CDR3 runs to 17 residues. Trimming took 4 bases from V and 7 from J, leaving 20 bases between them. Per the germline V gene, CDR1 is SGHTA and CDR2 is FQGTGA. The CDR3 DNA reads TGTGCCAGCAGCTCTGGGCCAGGGGTCGGTGAAAATTCACCCCTCCACTTT. It codes for CASSSGPGVGENSPLHF. Variable domain in full (rest from reference TRBV7-3 and TRBJ1-6): GAGVSQTPSNKVTEKGKYVELRCDPISGHTALYWYRQSLGQGPEFLIYFQGTGAADDSGLPNDRFFAVRPEGSVSTLKIQRTERGDSAVYLCASSSGPGVGENSPLHFGNGTRLTVT.

This clonotype has just a few counts. The chain links TRBV20-1 to TRBJ1-2; TRBD1 might be the D (5 bases). Germline V gives CDR1 DFQATT, CDR2 SNEGSKA (reference sequence). The CDR3 covers 14 residues. V lost 2 bases to trimming and J lost 4 bases, with 14 bases between them. The CDR3 protein is CSARPASGAYGYTF. CDR3 nucleotide sequence: TGCAGTGCTAGACCTGCCTCCGGGGCCTATGGCTACACCTTC.

The gene calls are TRBV27 and TRBJ2-3; 8 bases agree with TRBD2. Trimming at V came to 5 bases and at J to 3 bases, leaving 10 bases not matched to a gene. The CDR3 loop spans 16 amino acids. Germline CDR1 and CDR2: MNHEY and SMNVEV (reference sequence). CDR3 bases: TGTGCCAGCAGTGTTACAAGCGGGGGTGGAACAGATACGCAGTATTTT. Translated: CASSVTSGGGTDTQYF.

In this sample, this clonotype turned up many times. The rearrangement joins TRBV12-3 or TRBV12-4 to TRBJ1-5; the D is unclear. The CDR3 extends over 14 amino acids. V lost 3 bases, J lost 5 bases, and 11 bases lay in between. The CDR3 DNA reads as TGTGCCAGCAGTTTGTCCGGGGATGATCAGCCCCAGCATTTT. It codes for CASSLSGDDQPQHF.

The chain couples TRBV5-1 to TRBJ2-6; 7 bases are a match to TRBD1. This CDR3 has 14 residues. J gave up 9 bases and V 2 bases, and 5 bases lay outside the gene matches. Per the germline V gene, CDR1 is SGHRS and CDR2 is YFSETQ. CDR3 nucleotides: TGCGCCAGCAGCTTCATCCGGGACAGCAACGTCCTGACTTTC. This translates into CASSFIRDSNVLTF.

The chain employs TRBV7-2 and TRBJ2-1; D assignment may be TRBD1 or TRBD2 (5 bases each). Per germline, CDR1 SGHTA and CDR2 FQGNSA. The germline V and J ends were trimmed by 6 bases and 9 bases, with 24 bases remaining between them. The CDR3 has 16 amino acids. CDR3 in amino acids: CASRKEGALLGGEQFF. CDR3 DNA sequence: TGTGCCAGCAGAAAAGAAGGGGCCCTCCTTGGGGGTGAGCAGTTCTTC.

This clonotype was recorded at least ten times. V gene TRBV12-3 or TRBV12-4 combines with J gene TRBJ2-1; 8 nucleotides align to TRBD2. The CDR3 spans 16 residues. V lost 4 bases, J lost 6 bases, and 11 bases stayed unmatched. The CDR3 DNA reads as TGTGCCAGCAGTTCCCTCAGAGGCGGGGGGCGCAATGAGCAGTTCTTC. It translates to CASSSLRGGGRNEQFF.

This clonotype was recorded a few times. The CDR3 nucleotides read TGCGCCAGCAGCCTCCAATCCCCGACAGGGATAGGGACCCAGTACTTC. Translation: CASSLQSPTGIGTQYF. The chain employs TRBV5-1 and TRBJ2-5, with TRBD1 matching over 7 bases. The CDR3 has 16 amino acids. The V and J ends lost 4 bases and 7 bases, in that order; junction bases with no gene match: 16. CDR1 is SGHRS and CDR2 is YFSETQ in the germline V gene.

The sample holds many counts of this clonotype. The chain uses TRBV20-1 and TRBJ2-2; no firm D call. CDR3 length: 13 amino acids. The V end was cut by 6 bases, the J end by 4 bases, with 12 bases between. CDR1 and CDR2 from the germline V gene are DFQATT and SNEGSKA (reference sequence). This CDR3 reads CSASLIATGELFF. The CDR3 coding sequence is TGCAGTGCCTCCCTGATAGCCACCGGGGAGCTGTTTTTT.

This clonotype was recorded at least ten times. The junction does not match germline at one end; this may be a read error. The CDR3 is CAIGDRNQPQHF. The CDR3 DNA reads TGTGCCATCGGTGATAGGAATCAGCCCCAGCATTTT. The rearrangement joins TRBV10-3 to TRBJ1-5; D is unclear. From germline, CDR1 is ENHRY and CDR2 SYGVKD. The CDR3 has 12 residues.